This is a list of T cell receptor beta chains from one sample in a study of shared clonotypes between healthy human individuals. The data were produced by immunoSEQ multiplex PCR, yet TCRdb's version contains in-frame clones alone and is incomplete. This sample carries roughly 2.6 million clones, approximately 92% of them seen once, and the ten largest clones take about 0.13%. Material for sequencing was naive CD4+ T cells sorted from blood. The receptors come from a young man in good health. Each CDR3 is given with its conserved first and last residue. A D gene is named only where the DNA matches it firmly. A clone size is listed for some rows: how often the clone was seen (once, few, many), or a class if it is expanded.

J	V	size	D	DNA	CDR3
TRBJ2-1	TRBV9	NA	NA	TGTGCCAGCAGCGTAGAGACCCACGCCGAGCAGTTCTTC	CASSVETHAEQFF
TRBJ2-7	TRBV5-1	NA	NA	TGCGCCAGCAGCTTTGACAGTTCCTACGAGCAGTACTTC	CASSFDSSYEQYF
TRBJ2-2	TRBV6-1	once	NA	TGTGCCAGCACCTCCCATCCAGGGTCATTCGGGGAGCTGTTTTTT	CASTSHPGSFGELFF
TRBJ1-6	TRBV9	NA	NA	TGTGCCAGCAGCGACCGGACAGCTAATTCACCCCTCCACTTT	CASSDRTANSPLHF
TRBJ1-3	TRBV9	NA	NA	TGTGCCAGCAGCGTTAGCAGGGGCGACGCTAACGTGGGAAACACCATATATTTT	CASSVSRGDANVGNTIYF
TRBJ1-2	TRBV27	few	TRBD1	TGTGCCAGCAGCAGGACAGGGAGGGATCGCTATGGCTACACCTTC	CASSRTGRDRYGYTF
TRBJ2-7	TRBV7-8	once	TRBD1	TGTGCCAGCAGCGTGGAGGCACAGGGGGCCTACGAGCAGTACTTC	CASSVEAQGAYEQYF
TRBJ2-1	TRBV7-9	NA	TRBD2	TGTGCCAGCACCCTGAGCGGGGGGGCCGACAATGAGCAGTTCTTC	CASTLSGGADNEQFF
TRBJ2-3	TRBV7-8	NA	TRBD2	TGTGCCAGCAGCCCGATGACTAGCGGGGGGGCAACAGATACGCAGTATTTT	CASSPMTSGGATDTQYF
TRBJ1-1	TRBV28	NA	NA	TGTGCCAGCACTTTAAGGATTCCAGGGAGGACTGAAGCTTTCTTT	CASTLRIPGRTEAFF
TRBJ2-4	TRBV2	NA	NA	TGTGCCAGCAGTGAAAACTCACTAGCCAAAAACATTCAGTACTTC	CASSENSLAKNIQYF
TRBJ2-2	TRBV19	NA	TRBD2	TGTGCCAGTAGTTCTAGCGGTGCGAACACCGGGGAGCTGTTTTTT	CASSSSGANTGELFF
TRBJ2-7	TRBV30	NA	NA	TGTGCCTGGATTTTAAGGATCTCCTACGAGCAGTACTTC	CAWILRISYEQYF
TRBJ2-3	TRBV5-4	NA	NA	TGTGCCAGCAGCCCCGGGGCCCTCACAGATACGCAGTATTTT	CASSPGALTDTQYF
TRBJ2-3	TRBV30	NA	TRBD2	TGTGCCTGGAGTTCCGGCGGGAGGAACACAGATACGCAGTATTTT	CAWSSGGRNTDTQYF
TRBJ1-6	TRBV19	NA	TRBD1	TGTGCCAGTAGCCCAGGGGGGGCTGTAAATCCCTATAATTCACCCCTCCACTTT	CASSPGGAVNPYNSPLHF
TRBJ1-1	TRBV30	NA	TRBD1	TGTGCCCGAACAGAGGGGGCCACTGAAGCTTTCTTT	CARTEGATEAFF
TRBJ2-1	TRBV10-3	NA	NA	TGTGCCATCAGTGATTGGGGCGGTGAGCAGTTCTTC	CAISDWGGEQFF
TRBJ2-5	TRBV4-3	NA	TRBD2	TGCGCCAGCAGCCAGAACTCGGGACTAGTGGGAGAGACCCAGTACTTC	CASSQNSGLVGETQYF
TRBJ1-4	TRBV5-1	NA	TRBD1	TGCGCCAGCACACAGGGGGCAAATGAAAAACTGTTTTTT	CASTQGANEKLFF
TRBJ2-7	TRBV28	NA	TRBD1	TGTGCCAGCAGTTCCTCGACAGGGGACCTGAACCACGAGCAGTACTTC	CASSSSTGDLNHEQYF
TRBJ2-3	TRBV11-2	NA	NA	TGTGCCAGCAGACAAAGTCCCTCAGATACGCAGTATTTT	CASRQSPSDTQYF
TRBJ1-4	TRBV6-5	once	TRBD1	TGTGCCAGCAGGAACAGGGGGTTAGGCGAAAAACTGTTTTTT	CASRNRGLGEKLFF
TRBJ1-2	TRBV10-3	NA	NA	TGTGCCATCAGTGAGGACAGATCTAACTATGGCTACACCTTC	CAISEDRSNYGYTF
TRBJ2-5	TRBV10-3	NA	NA	TGTGCCATCAGTGAGGGGCCAGTCCAAGAGACCCAGTACTTC	CAISEGPVQETQYF
TRBJ1-4	TRBV11-2	NA	TRBD1	TGTGCCAGCAGCCCCCAAACAGGGGGCATTGAAAAACTGTTTTTT	CASSPQTGGIEKLFF
TRBJ2-3	TRBV6-6	NA	NA	TGTGCCAGCAGAGGAGGATGGGGTTTATCGGATACGCAGTATTTT	CASRGGWGLSDTQYF
TRBJ2-7	TRBV19	NA	NA	TGTGCCAGTTCTAGGGACACCGGCCCCTACGAGCAGTACTTC	CASSRDTGPYEQYF
TRBJ2-3	TRBV30	NA	TRBD2	TGTGCCTGGAGTAGTTTAGCGGGAGGAACAGATACGCAGTATTTT	CAWSSLAGGTDTQYF
TRBJ1-5	TRBV6-1	NA	NA	TGTGCCAGCAGTGATCTGCAGCCCCAGCATTTT	CASSDLQPQHF
TRBJ2-7	TRBV18	once	TRBD1	TGTGCCAGCTCACCACCCGGGGGACAGGGGGCTTACGAGCAGTACTTC	CASSPPGGQGAYEQYF